This T cell receptor beta chain was sequenced in a study of OX40 agonist ivuxolimab in advanced cancers. Only in-frame clones appear in the TCRdb table, and some are missing; sequencing was by immunoSEQ multiplex PCR. The table lists some 48,000 clones, 70% to 90% of them singletons. V was cut by 8 bases and J by 8 bases, with 15 bases left in between. This CDR3 contains 12 residues. CDR1 WSHSY and CDR2 SAAADI come from the germline V gene. Sequencing was performed on CD4+ or CD8+ T cells sorted from blood, taken in a trial of the OX40 agonist ivuxolimab. The V call is TRBV10-2, the J call TRBJ1-1; D perhaps matches TRBD1 (5 bases). The TCR originated in an adult with an advanced solid tumor such as melanoma, head and neck, liver or kidney cancer. The CDR3 loop reads CASSGRDSEAFF. The CDR3 bases are TGCGCCAGCTCTGGACGGGACTCCGAAGCTTTCTTT.